This TCR beta chain is from a study of patients and donors after allogeneic stem cell transplantation. The CDR3 is made up of 15 amino acids. Germline-derived CDR1 and CDR2 are LGHDT and YNNKEL (reference sequence). V gave up 1 base and J gave up 0 bases, with 7 bases separating them. In TCRdb, the RT-PCR reads were re-called with MiXCR into one record per CDR3 protein. Among hundreds of thousands of distinct CDR3 sequences listed, 13% to 15% were seen once. This clonotype was counted many times. This TCR came from a human donor who was either an allogeneic HSCT recipient or a stem cell or donor lymphocyte infusion donor (not recorded which). It is not recorded whose cells these are; they may come from a transplant donor. The chain links TRBV3-1 to TRBJ2-1; a weak D match, TRBD2 (5 bases). The source material was blood, either unsorted or a sorted T cell fraction (not recorded which). The CDR3, as DNA: TGTGCCAGCAGCCAAGTAACTAGCTCCTACAATGAGCAGTTCTTC. It encodes CASSQVTSSYNEQFF.